Detailed here is one T cell receptor (beta chain). A much larger clonotype is one base distant, so this may be a read error. This record belongs to a study of read filtering for tumor transcriptome and immune sequencing. The overall study: After DNase treatment, RNA was made into whole-transcriptome libraries.

This CDR3 is built from 13 residues. V was clipped by 5 bases and J by 3 bases, with 8 bases between them. Germline V gene data show CDR1 as MNHEY and CDR2 as SMNVEV (reference sequence). The library was built from roughly 400 ng RNA with molecular barcoded adaptors for alpha/delta and beta/gamma chains. One entry per CDR3 protein results from TCRdb running MiXCR on the reads. Of 30,000 to 40,000 distinct CDR3 sequences listed, approximately 15% are singletons. The sequence was obtained from a donor at least 40 years old with multiple myeloma. This chain uses TRBV27 with TRBJ1-5; D not certain. Sequenced: a population of CD138-negative cells sorted from bone marrow. The CDR3, as DNA: TGTGCCAGCAGTCCGGAGTCCAATCAGCCCCAGCATTTT. Its protein is CASSPESNQPQHF.